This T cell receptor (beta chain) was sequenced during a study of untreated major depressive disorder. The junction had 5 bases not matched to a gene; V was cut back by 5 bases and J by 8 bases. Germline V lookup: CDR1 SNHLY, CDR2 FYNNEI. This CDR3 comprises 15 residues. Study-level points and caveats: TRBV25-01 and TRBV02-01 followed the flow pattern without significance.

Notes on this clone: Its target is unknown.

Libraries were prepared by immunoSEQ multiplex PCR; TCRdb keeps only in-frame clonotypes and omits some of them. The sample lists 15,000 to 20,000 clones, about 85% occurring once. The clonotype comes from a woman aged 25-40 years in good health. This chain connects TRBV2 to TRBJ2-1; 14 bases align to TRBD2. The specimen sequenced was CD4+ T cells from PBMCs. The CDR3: CASSRTSGRFDEQFF. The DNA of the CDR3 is TGTGCCAGCAGTAGGACTAGCGGGAGGTTTGATGAGCAGTTCTTC. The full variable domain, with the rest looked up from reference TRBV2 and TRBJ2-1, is EPEVTQTPSHQVTQMGQEVILRCVPISNHLYFYWYRQILGQKVEFLVSFYNNEISEKSEIFDDQFSVERPDGSNFTLKIRSTKLEDSAMYFCASSRTSGRFDEQFFGPGTRLTVL.